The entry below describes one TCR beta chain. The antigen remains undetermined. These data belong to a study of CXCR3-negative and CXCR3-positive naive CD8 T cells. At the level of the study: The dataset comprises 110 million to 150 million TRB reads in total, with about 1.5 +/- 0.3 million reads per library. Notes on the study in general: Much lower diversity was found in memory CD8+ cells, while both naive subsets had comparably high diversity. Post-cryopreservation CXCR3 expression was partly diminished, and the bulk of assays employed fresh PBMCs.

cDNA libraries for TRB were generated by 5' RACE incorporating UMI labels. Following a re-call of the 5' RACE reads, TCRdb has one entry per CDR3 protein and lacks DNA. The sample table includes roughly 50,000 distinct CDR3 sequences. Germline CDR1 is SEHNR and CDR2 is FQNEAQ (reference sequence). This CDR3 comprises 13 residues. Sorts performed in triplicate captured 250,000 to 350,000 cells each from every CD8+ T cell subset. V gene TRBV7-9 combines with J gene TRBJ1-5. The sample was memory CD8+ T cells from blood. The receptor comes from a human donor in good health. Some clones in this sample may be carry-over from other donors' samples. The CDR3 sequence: CASSLVDNQPQHF.